Described below is a single TCR beta chain sequence and its context. Its antigen is as yet unknown. Trimming stripped 6 bases from V and 5 bases from J, with 16 bases between. Germline V gene data show CDR1 as MNHEY and CDR2 as SMNVEV (reference sequence). The CDR3 runs to 15 residues. The sample belongs to a study of graft-versus-host responses after intestinal transplantation. TCRdb's copy holds only in-frame clones and misses some; the assay was immunoSEQ multiplex PCR. This table has 150,000 or so clones, around 90% appearing once. This clonotype was sampled from a human donor who received an intestinal transplant. The sample in question was unstimulated CD4+ T cells sorted from spleen or lymph node cells, obtained before intestinal transplant. The chain carries TRBV27 and TRBJ1-4, with D tentatively TRBD1 (6 bases). CDR3 loop: CASRGRTARNEKLFF. As DNA, the CDR3 is TGTGCCAGCAGGGGGAGGACAGCTAGAAATGAAAAACTGTTTTTT.